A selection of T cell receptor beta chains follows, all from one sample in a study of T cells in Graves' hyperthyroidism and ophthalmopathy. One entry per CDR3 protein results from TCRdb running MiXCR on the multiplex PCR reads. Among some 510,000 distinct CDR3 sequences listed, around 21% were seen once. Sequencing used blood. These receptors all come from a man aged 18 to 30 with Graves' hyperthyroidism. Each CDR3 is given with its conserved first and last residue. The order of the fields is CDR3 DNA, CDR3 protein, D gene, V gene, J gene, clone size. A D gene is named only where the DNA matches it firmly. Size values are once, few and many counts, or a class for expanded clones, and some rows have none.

DNA: TGTGCCAGCAGTGAACTTAGGGTCCGGGGGCCCTACGAGCAGTACTTC
CDR3: CASSELRVRGPYEQYF
D: NA
V: TRBV6-1
J: TRBJ2-7
size: many

DNA: TGTGCCAGCAGAGGGGGGGATACGCAGTATTTT
CDR3: CASRGGDTQYF
D: NA
V: TRBV2
J: TRBJ2-3
size: NA

DNA: TGTGCCAGCAGTTTAAACAGGGTGGGAAGCCAGCCCCAGCATTTT
CDR3: CASSLNRVGSQPQHF
D: NA
V: TRBV12-3/TRBV12-4
J: TRBJ1-5
size: once

DNA: TGCAGCGTTGAGGAGACTAGGGCCTCGCAGTATTTT
CDR3: CSVEETRASQYF
D: NA
V: TRBV29-1
J: TRBJ2-3
size: few

DNA: TGTGCCAGCAGTTTGGCCGGGACAGCGAACACCGGGGAGCTGTTTTTT
CDR3: CASSLAGTANTGELFF
D: TRBD1
V: TRBV12-3/TRBV12-4
J: TRBJ2-2
size: many

DNA: TGTGCCAGCAGTCCCCCCAGGGGCGAGCAGTACTTC
CDR3: CASSPPRGEQYF
D: NA
V: TRBV28
J: TRBJ2-7
size: few

DNA: TGCAGTGCTAGGGACAGGAATACCTACGAGCAGTACTTC
CDR3: CSARDRNTYEQYF
D: TRBD1
V: TRBV20-1
J: TRBJ2-7
size: NA

DNA: TGCAGTGGTCAAAACACTGAATCTTTCTTT
CDR3: CSGQNTESFF
D: NA
V: TRBV20-1
J: TRBJ1-1
size: NA

DNA: TGTGCCACCAGCAGGGGGACTAGCGGGGACGGGGAGCTGTTTTTT
CDR3: CATSRGTSGDGELFF
D: TRBD2
V: TRBV15
J: TRBJ2-2
size: few

DNA: TGTGCCACCAGCAGTGAAGGGGGGGCCGTTAACGAGCAGTACTTC
CDR3: CATSSEGGAVNEQYF
D: NA
V: TRBV15
J: TRBJ2-7
size: many

DNA: TGTGCCAGCAGTCATAGGACTGCTCAAGAGACCCAGTACTTC
CDR3: CASSHRTAQETQYF
D: NA
V: TRBV6-5
J: TRBJ2-5
size: many

DNA: TGTGCCAGCAGTCAAGGGGCACTCATGGAGACCCAGTACTTC
CDR3: CASSQGALMETQYF
D: NA
V: TRBV6-1
J: TRBJ2-5
size: many

DNA: TGTGCCAGCAGCAACGTCGGGAACTATGGCTACACCTTC
CDR3: CASSNVGNYGYTF
D: NA
V: TRBV7-2
J: TRBJ1-2
size: many

DNA: TGCGCCAGCAGCCATGGACAGTTCCAAGAGACCCAGTACTTC
CDR3: CASSHGQFQETQYF
D: NA
V: TRBV4-1
J: TRBJ2-5
size: many

DNA: TGTGCCAGCAGTGAACTAGCGGGGGGGCAAGAGACCCAGTACTTC
CDR3: CASSELAGGQETQYF
D: TRBD2
V: TRBV6-1
J: TRBJ2-5
size: medium-sized

DNA: TGTGCCAGCACCGCAGGGGATCAGCCCCAGCATTTT
CDR3: CASTAGDQPQHF
D: NA
V: TRBV2
J: TRBJ1-5
size: NA

DNA: TGTGCCAGCAGCGGGCTATCGAAAGAGACCCAGTACTTC
CDR3: CASSGLSKETQYF
D: NA
V: TRBV9
J: TRBJ2-5
size: many

DNA: TGTGCCAGCAGCCGAGGGGGAGGGCTCTTGGACACTGAAGCTTTCTTT
CDR3: CASSRGGGLLDTEAFF
D: NA
V: TRBV11-1
J: TRBJ1-1
size: NA

DNA: TGTGCCAGCAGTGCCCCCGGGGACCCGACCTACGAGCAGTACTTC
CDR3: CASSAPGDPTYEQYF
D: NA
V: TRBV2
J: TRBJ2-7
size: few

DNA: TGTGCCAGCAGTACCACGCGAGCAGGTGGTGGCTACACCTTC
CDR3: CASSTTRAGGGYTF
D: NA
V: TRBV27
J: TRBJ1-2
size: many

DNA: TGTGCCAGCAGTTACACAGGGGGCTATGGCTACACCTTC
CDR3: CASSYTGGYGYTF
D: TRBD1
V: TRBV6-5
J: TRBJ1-2
size: many

DNA: TGTGCCAGCAGCCGTAGGACAGGGGACTACGAGCAGTACTTC
CDR3: CASSRRTGDYEQYF
D: TRBD1
V: TRBV5-5
J: TRBJ2-7
size: NA

DNA: TGTGCCAGCAGTGAAGTCAGGGAGATGAACACTGAAGCTTTCTTT
CDR3: CASSEVREMNTEAFF
D: NA
V: TRBV6-1
J: TRBJ1-1
size: many

DNA: TGTGCCAGCAGTTTATCGGCTAGCGGGAGAGTGGGGTCCTACGAGCAGTACTTC
CDR3: CASSLSASGRVGSYEQYF
D: TRBD2
V: TRBV12-3/TRBV12-4
J: TRBJ2-7
size: NA

DNA: TGTGCCAGCAGTTTAGACGGGACAGGGGACGGGGAGCTGTTTTTT
CDR3: CASSLDGTGDGELFF
D: TRBD1
V: TRBV12-3/TRBV12-4
J: TRBJ2-2
size: many

DNA: TGCGCCAGCAGGGGACAGGGGGCGGTGGCTGAAGCTTTCTTT
CDR3: CASRGQGAVAEAFF
D: TRBD1
V: TRBV5-1
J: TRBJ1-1
size: NA

DNA: TGTGCCAGCAGACAACGGGACAGTGGATACACTGAAGCTTTCTTT
CDR3: CASRQRDSGYTEAFF
D: TRBD1
V: TRBV6-2/TRBV6-3
J: TRBJ1-1
size: NA

DNA: TGTGCCACCTCGAGGGCGAACACTGAAGCTTTCTTT
CDR3: CATSRANTEAFF
D: NA
V: TRBV10-3
J: TRBJ1-1
size: many

DNA: TGTGCCAGCAGTCCCCTGGACAGACTCCAAGAGACCCAGTACTTC
CDR3: CASSPLDRLQETQYF
D: NA
V: TRBV12-3/TRBV12-4
J: TRBJ2-5
size: many

DNA: TGTGCCTGGAGTGATGGGGCTGGGGCCAACGTCCTGACTTTC
CDR3: CAWSDGAGANVLTF
D: NA
V: TRBV30
J: TRBJ2-6
size: few

DNA: TGTGCCAGCAGCTCCGGACAGATAAATTCACCCCTCCACTTT
CDR3: CASSSGQINSPLHF
D: NA
V: TRBV7-2
J: TRBJ1-6
size: NA

DNA: TGTGCCACCAGTGCCGCCTACGCCACACAAGAGACCCAGTACTTC
CDR3: CATSAAYATQETQYF
D: NA
V: TRBV24-1
J: TRBJ2-5
size: few

DNA: TGCAGCGTTGAGGGGACAGGGGACCAAGCTTTCTTT
CDR3: CSVEGTGDQAFF
D: TRBD1
V: TRBV29-1
J: TRBJ1-1
size: NA

DNA: TGTGCCAGCAGTGAAGGAGGGTACGGGGGAAGCACAGATACGCAGTATTTT
CDR3: CASSEGGYGGSTDTQYF
D: NA
V: TRBV6-1
J: TRBJ2-3
size: NA

DNA: TGCGCCAGCAGCCAAGGCCTGGGTTTAAGTCAGCCCCAGCATTTT
CDR3: CASSQGLGLSQPQHF
D: NA
V: TRBV4-1
J: TRBJ1-5
size: many

DNA: TGTGCCAGCAGTATTAGCGGGGGGGAGTACCAAGAGACCCAGTACTTC
CDR3: CASSISGGEYQETQYF
D: TRBD2
V: TRBV27
J: TRBJ2-5
size: NA

DNA: TGTGCCAGCAGTTACGTCGGGCAGGGGAATTATGGCTACACCTTC
CDR3: CASSYVGQGNYGYTF
D: NA
V: TRBV6-2/TRBV6-3
J: TRBJ1-2
size: once

DNA: TGTGCCAGCAGCTTAGGGACTAGCGGGGGCCTAACGGGGGAGACCCAGTACTTC
CDR3: CASSLGTSGGLTGETQYF
D: TRBD2
V: TRBV11-2
J: TRBJ2-5
size: NA

DNA: TGTGCCAGCAGTCCAGCCCCAGGGACTGGAAACACCATATATTTT
CDR3: CASSPAPGTGNTIYF
D: NA
V: TRBV3-1
J: TRBJ1-3
size: NA

DNA: TGTGCCATTTCCCGACAGGATACAATGAACACTGAAGCTTTCTTT
CDR3: CAISRQDTMNTEAFF
D: NA
V: TRBV15
J: TRBJ1-1
size: NA